This passage covers 17 T cell receptor beta chains from one sample sequenced in a study of cytomegalovirus exposure and HLA in healthy donors. Both 60 Vbeta primers and 13 Jbeta primers went into the PCR. TCRdb's table, derived via immunoSEQ multiplex PCR, lists solely in-frame clones and lacks some. In the table there are fewer than 200,000 clones, roughly 80% of which are singletons. Input material: PBMCs. All receptors derive from a woman aged 45 to 65 in good health and CMV-seronegative.

The chain has TRBV5-8 and TRBJ2-1; D is perhaps TRBD2 (5 bases). Looked up from germline, CDR1 is SGHTS and CDR2 is YDEGEE. The CDR3 consists of 16 residues. V shed 2 bases and J shed 5 bases, with 17 bases lying between them. The CDR3 nucleotides read TGTGCCAGCAGCTTCGGCGGCCAGCGGTCAAACAATGAGCAGTTCTTC. Amino acid sequence: CASSFGGQRSNNEQFF.

The V and J genes are TRBV5-1 and TRBJ2-4; 7 nucleotides match TRBD2. CDR3 size: 15 residues. The V gene's germline CDR1 is SGHRS and CDR2 YFSETQ. J was trimmed by 4 bases and V by 5 bases; bases with no gene match: 9. CDR3 DNA sequence: TGCGCCAGCAGGGCGAGCGGGAAGGGTAAAAACATTCAGTACTTC. It specifies CASRASGKGKNIQYF.

Note on this clone: The junction differs from germline at one of its ends, possibly a read error. This sequence joins TRBV7-3 and TRBJ2-3, with TRBD1 identical over 9 bases. This CDR3 comprises 16 residues. Germline-derived CDR1 and CDR2 are SGHTA and FQGTGA. CDR3 in amino acids: CASSLTTGQGLHTQYF. CDR3 nucleotides: TGTGCCAGCAGCCTAACCACGGGACAGGGACTTCATACGCAGTATTTT.

The rearrangement joins TRBV7-2 to TRBJ1-5; no clear D. Germline CDR1 SGHTA, CDR2 FQGNSA. Trimming removed 5 bases from V and 2 bases from J, with 10 bases in between. CDR3 length: 14 residues. The CDR3 region is CASSPRHGNQPQHF. The CDR3 DNA is TGTGCCAGCAGCCCCAGACATGGCAATCAGCCCCAGCATTTT.

This rearrangement joins TRBV5-5 to TRBJ1-5; D unresolved. Germline lookup yields CDR1 SGHKS and CDR2 YYEKEE (reference sequence). The CDR3 has 17 amino acids. V lost 7 bases and J 0 bases, leaving 20 bases between the germline ends. CDR3 sequence: CASSKTFSINSNQPQHF. CDR3 bases: TGTGCCAGCTCTAAAACGTTCTCGATAAATAGCAATCAGCCCCAGCATTTT.

The rearrangement joins TRBV7-2 to TRBJ1-5; D is perhaps TRBD1 (5 bases). V was pared by 5 bases and J by 2 bases, with 10 bases between. The CDR3 loop spans 14 amino acids. Germline CDR1 and CDR2: SGHTA and FQGNSA. This CDR3 is CASSPSRGNQPQHF. The DNA for the CDR3 is TGTGCCAGCAGCCCGTCCAGGGGCAATCAGCCCCAGCATTTT.

The CDR3 bases are TGTGCCAGCAGTTACTCTTCGGGTCAGGGCGGTTACGAGCAGTACTTC. This sequence encodes CASSYSSGQGGYEQYF. The genes are TRBV6-5 and TRBJ2-5, with TRBD1 as a possible D gene (5 bases). The DNA end lines up better with TRBJ2-7; the J call may be wrong. This CDR3 has 16 residues. Germline CDR1 MNHEY, CDR2 SVGAGI.

The table lists this clone with a count of one. The chain uses TRBV7-2 and TRBJ1-3; D is undetermined. The germline CDR1 and CDR2 sequences are SGHTA and FQGNSA. The V and J ends lost 2 bases and 7 bases respectively, with 9 bases between them. This CDR3 comprises 13 residues. CDR3 in amino acids: CASSLRGRNTIYF. The CDR3 DNA is TGTGCCAGCAGCTTAAGAGGTCGGAACACCATATATTTT. The full variable domain, rest sourced from reference TRBV7-2 and TRBJ1-3, is GAGVSQSPSNKVTEKGKDVELRCDPISGHTALYWYRQSLGQGLEFLIYFQGNSAPDKSGLPSDRFSAERTGGSVSTLTIQRTQQEDSAVYLCASSLRGRNTIYFGEGSWLTVV.

The V call is TRBV28, the J call TRBJ1-1; 9 nucleotides match TRBD1. Germline V gene lookup returns CDR1 MDHEN and CDR2 SYDVKM. The CDR3 is 12 residues long. Losses at the gene ends were 6 bases for V and 8 bases for J; bases not matched to a gene: 4. The CDR3 sequence is CASRIGTGEAFF. The CDR3 DNA is TGTGCCAGCAGGATTGGGACAGGGGAAGCTTTCTTT.

The V gene is TRBV19, the J gene TRBJ2-5; 15 nucleotides align to TRBD2. The CDR3 is 16 amino acids. V dropped 3 bases and J dropped 1; count of bases not matched to a gene: 0. Germline lookup yields CDR1 LNHDA and CDR2 SQIVND (reference sequence). The CDR3 reads CASSMGLAGGQETQYF. CDR3 DNA sequence: TGTGCCAGTAGTATGGGACTAGCGGGGGGCCAAGAGACCCAGTACTTC.

The V and J genes are TRBV30 and TRBJ1-3; D unresolved. The V gene lost 2 bases and the J gene lost 7 bases, with 15 bases spanning the gap. This CDR3 has 14 amino acids. Germline V gives CDR1 GTSNPN, CDR2 SVGIG (reference sequence). CDR3 amino acids: CAWSPVKGGNTIYF. The CDR3 region has the DNA TGTGCCTGGAGTCCCGTTAAGGGAGGGAACACCATATATTTT.

The V call is TRBV4-3, the J call TRBJ2-2; D perhaps matches TRBD2 (6 bases). V dropped 4 bases and J dropped 8 bases, with 17 bases sitting between them. CDR1 is LGHNA and CDR2 is YSLEER in the germline V gene. This CDR3 spans 15 amino acids. For the CDR3, the DNA is TGCGCCAGCAGCCTGACCGGGACTCCTGGTGGGGAGCTGTTTTTT. Encoded protein: CASSLTGTPGGELFF.

The chain recombines TRBV6-1 with TRBJ1-5; weak D call: TRBD1 (5 bases). The CDR3 loop spans 15 amino acids. V lost 3 bases and J lost 6, with 15 bases in between. The germline V gene encodes CDR1 MNHNS and CDR2 SASEGT. This CDR3 is CASSEDLVGAQPQHF. The DNA for the CDR3 is TGTGCCAGCAGTGAGGATTTGGTAGGGGCTCAGCCCCAGCATTTT.

The V and J genes are TRBV5-4 and TRBJ1-1, with a weak D call TRBD1 (5 bases). CDR1 SGHNT and CDR2 YYREEE come from the germline V gene (reference sequence). The CDR3 contains 12 residues. V dropped 6 bases and J dropped 5 bases, with 11 bases sitting between them. CDR3 nucleotide sequence: TGTGCCAGCACGGGGGGAGGGACTGAAGCTTTCTTT. The encoded protein is CASTGGGTEAFF. The whole variable domain, filled in from reference TRBV5-4 and TRBJ1-1, reads ETGVTQSPTHLIKTRGQQVTLRCSSQSGHNTVSWYQQALGQGPQFIFQYYREEENGRGNFPPRFSGLQFPNYSSELNVNALELDDSALYLCASTGGGTEAFFGQGTRLTVV.

The rearrangement joins TRBV6-1 to TRBJ1-1, with 7 bases fitting TRBD1. CDR1 and CDR2 (germline): MNHNS, SASEGT. The trim removed 6 bases at V and 1 base at J, leaving 5 bases unmatched. This CDR3 comprises 14 residues. The CDR3 sequence: CASSLGQKNTEAFF. Written as DNA, the CDR3 is TGTGCCAGCAGCCTGGGACAGAAGAACACTGAAGCTTTCTTT.

The chain joins TRBV7-2 to TRBJ2-3; no firm D call. Germline loops: CDR1 SGHTA, CDR2 FQGNSA. The CDR3 runs to 12 residues. Trimming removed 5 bases from V and 2 bases from J, with 5 bases in between. The CDR3 coding sequence is TGTGCCAGCAGCCCCGTCACAGATACGCAGTATTTT. Protein sequence: CASSPVTDTQYF.

The rearrangement links TRBV7-9 to TRBJ1-5, with a weak D call TRBD1 (5 bases). Germline CDR1 is SEHNR and CDR2 is FQNEAQ (reference sequence). V lost 5 bases and J lost 5, with 16 bases in between. The CDR3 consists of 15 residues. In DNA form, the CDR3 reads TGTGCCAGCAGCCGAGGACGGGGGAACTATCAGCCCCAGCATTTT. This gives the protein CASSRGRGNYQPQHF.